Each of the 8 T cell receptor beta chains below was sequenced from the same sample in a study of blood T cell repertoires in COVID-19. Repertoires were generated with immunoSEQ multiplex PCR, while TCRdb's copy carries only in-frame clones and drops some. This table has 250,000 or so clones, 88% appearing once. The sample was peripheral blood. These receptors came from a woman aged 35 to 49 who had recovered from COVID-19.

The CDR3 sequence: CATSRGWTGGFLRHTEAFF. The CDR3 DNA is TGTGCCACCAGCAGAGGCTGGACAGGGGGCTTTCTAAGACACACTGAAGCTTTCTTT. The chain joins TRBV15 to TRBJ1-1; TRBD1 agrees at 11 bases. Germline assignment: CDR1 LNHNV and CDR2 YYDKDF (reference sequence). The CDR3 is 19 amino acids. With 1 base clipped from V and 3 bases from J, the junction kept 13 bases outside the gene matches. The full variable domain, with the rest looked up from reference TRBV15 and TRBJ1-1, is DAMVIQNPRYQVTQFGKPVTLSCSQTLNHNVMYWYQQKSSQAPKLLFHYYDKDFNNEADTPDNFQSRRPNTSFCFLDIRSPGLGDTAMYLCATSRGWTGGFLRHTEAFFGQGTRLTVV.

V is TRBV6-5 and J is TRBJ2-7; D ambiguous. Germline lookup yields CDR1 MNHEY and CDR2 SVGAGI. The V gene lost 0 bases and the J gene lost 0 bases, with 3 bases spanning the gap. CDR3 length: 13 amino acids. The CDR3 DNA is TGTGCCAGCAGTTACTCAGCCTCCTACGAGCAGTACTTC. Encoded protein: CASSYSASYEQYF.

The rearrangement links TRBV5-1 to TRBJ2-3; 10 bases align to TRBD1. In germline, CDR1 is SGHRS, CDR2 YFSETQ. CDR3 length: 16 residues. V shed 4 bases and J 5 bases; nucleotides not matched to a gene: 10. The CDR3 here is CASSATGQGLGDTQYF. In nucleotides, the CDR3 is TGCGCCAGCAGCGCAACGGGACAGGGGTTGGGAGATACGCAGTATTTT.

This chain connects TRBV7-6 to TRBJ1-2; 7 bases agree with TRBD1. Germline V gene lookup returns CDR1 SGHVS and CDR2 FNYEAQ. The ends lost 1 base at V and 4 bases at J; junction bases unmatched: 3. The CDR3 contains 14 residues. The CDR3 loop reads CASSLEAGGYGYTF. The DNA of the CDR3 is TGTGCCAGCAGCTTAGAGGCAGGGGGCTATGGCTACACCTTC.

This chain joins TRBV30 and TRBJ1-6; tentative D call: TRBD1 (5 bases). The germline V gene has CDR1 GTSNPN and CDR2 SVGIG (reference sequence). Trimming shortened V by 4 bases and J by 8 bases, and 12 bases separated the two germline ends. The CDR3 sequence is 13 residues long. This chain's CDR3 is CAWTRGIHSPLHF. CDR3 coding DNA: TGTGCCTGGACTAGGGGCATTCATTCACCCCTCCACTTT.

CDR3 loop: CASSWGLAGESSYNEQFF. DNA for the CDR3: TGCGCCAGCAGCTGGGGACTAGCGGGAGAAAGCTCCTACAATGAGCAGTTCTTC. This chain connects TRBV5-1 to TRBJ2-1; TRBD2 matches 14 bases. This CDR3 is built from 18 residues. V dropped 3 bases and J dropped 0; count of bases not matched to a gene: 5. Germline CDR1 SGHRS, CDR2 YFSETQ.

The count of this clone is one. This chain's CDR3 is CASSGQGATF. For the CDR3, the DNA is TGTGCCAGCAGCGGACAGGGAGCGACCTTC. This chain joins TRBV9 and TRBJ1-2, with TRBD1 matching 7 bases. This CDR3 is 10 amino acids long. J lost 14 bases, V lost 3 bases, and 4 bases had no gene match. Per the germline V gene, CDR1 is SGDLS and CDR2 is YYNGEE.

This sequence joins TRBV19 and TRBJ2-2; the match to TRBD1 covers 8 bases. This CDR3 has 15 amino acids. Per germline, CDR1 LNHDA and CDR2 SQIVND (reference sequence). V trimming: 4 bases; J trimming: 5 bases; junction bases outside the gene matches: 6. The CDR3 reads CASSTDRAWTGELFF. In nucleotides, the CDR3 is TGTGCCAGTAGTACGGACAGGGCGTGGACCGGGGAGCTGTTTTTT.